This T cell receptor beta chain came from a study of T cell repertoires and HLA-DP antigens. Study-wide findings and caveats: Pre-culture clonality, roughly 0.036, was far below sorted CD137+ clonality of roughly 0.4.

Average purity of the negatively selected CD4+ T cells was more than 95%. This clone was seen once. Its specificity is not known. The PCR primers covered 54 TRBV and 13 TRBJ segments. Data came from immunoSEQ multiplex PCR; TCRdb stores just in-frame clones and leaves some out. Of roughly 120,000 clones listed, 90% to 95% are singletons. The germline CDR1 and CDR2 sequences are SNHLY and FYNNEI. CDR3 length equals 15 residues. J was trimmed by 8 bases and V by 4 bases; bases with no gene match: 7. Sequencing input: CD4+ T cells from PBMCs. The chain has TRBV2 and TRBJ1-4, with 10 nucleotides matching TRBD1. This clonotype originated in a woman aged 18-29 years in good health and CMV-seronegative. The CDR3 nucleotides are TGTGCCAGCAGTGGACAGGGGGCGTTTACCGAAAAACTGTTTTTT. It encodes CASSGQGAFTEKLFF.